The rows below give T cell receptor beta chains drawn from one sample of a study of cytomegalovirus exposure and HLA in healthy donors. This table comes from immunoSEQ multiplex PCR, and its TCRdb copy is limited to in-frame clones, with some not included. The sample includes over 90,000 clones, around 82% of them seen just once. Sequencing was carried out using PBMCs. The receptors originated from a woman aged 18-30 years in good health and CMV-seropositive. CDR3s include the opening cysteine and the closing phenylalanine or tryptophan. D genes are given only for firm matches. Size values are once, few and many counts, or a class for expanded clones, and some rows have none.

-	-	TRBV6-6	TRBJ2-5	CASSSRPGTQYF	TGTGCCAGCAGCAGTCGTCCGGGAACCCAGTACTTC
-	few	TRBV5-1	TRBJ1-3	CASSSGGGGNTIYF	TGCGCCAGCAGCTCGGGAGGAGGTGGAAACACCATATATTTT
TRBD1	-	TRBV27	TRBJ1-1	CASSLIQGRTEAFF	TGTGCCAGCAGTTTAATACAGGGGAGGACTGAAGCTTTCTTT
TRBD1	-	TRBV27	TRBJ2-3	CASSYDRGGTDTQYF	TGTGCCAGCAGTTACGACAGGGGTGGCACAGATACGCAGTATTTT
-	-	TRBV5-4	TRBJ1-1	CASSPRTPMNTEAFF	TGTGCCAGCAGCCCCAGGACACCTATGAACACTGAAGCTTTCTTT
TRBD1	-	TRBV19	TRBJ1-2	CASSQGASYGYTF	TGTGCCAGTAGTCAGGGGGCCTCCTATGGCTACACCTTC
-	-	TRBV29-1	TRBJ1-3	CSVTGTGNTIYF	TGCAGCGTTACAGGGACCGGAAACACCATATATTTT
-	-	TRBV10-1	TRBJ1-1	CASSEGANTEAFF	TGCGCCAGCAGTGAGGGGGCGAACACTGAAGCTTTCTTT
TRBD2	-	TRBV7-2	TRBJ2-1	CASSSLLAGGPSYEQFF	TGTGCCAGCAGCTCCCTATTAGCGGGAGGGCCCTCGTATGAGCAGTTCTTC
-	-	TRBV9	TRBJ1-1	CASSVVSGTEAFF	TGTGCCAGCAGCGTAGTGTCGGGCACTGAAGCTTTCTTT